The source of this T cell receptor (beta chain) is a study of blood T cells in healthy people across ages (dated by TCRdb to between 2015 and 2016). Regarding the research as a whole: In model experiments, template switching captured roughly one uniquely barcoded TCR beta cDNA molecule for every two T cells. The study measured age-related changes in TCR beta repertoire diversity using deep sequencing normalized with unique cDNA molecular identifiers. The donors were divided into four age groups: young (average around 16 years), middle-aged (over 35), aged (roughly 60) and long-lived (roughly 82). To avoid experimental bias, donors of different ages were randomly spread across the sequencing lanes. The study analyzed two additional independent replicas of 1 million unique cDNA reads from the same blood draw for two donors, one aged 18 to 30 and one aged 80 or older. Findings and caveats that apply to the study as a whole: The CMV infection status of donors was not known, potentially confounding age-related changes in expanded clonotypes. The percentage of naive T cells measured by flow cytometry correlated strongly with observed TCR beta diversity. Estimates of total diversity based on one million sequenced T cells were regarded as lower bounds and as underestimates. Compared with the aged group, more naive CD4+ T cells, fewer expanded clones and increased TCR diversity were shown by the long-lived group, suggesting age selection. As age increased, observed TCR beta diversity per million T cells dropped in a roughly linear way, and a significant reduction was already evident by age 40. Since profiling was done on bulk unsorted PBMCs, naive and antigen-experienced compartments could not be conclusively compared.

Donors were 39 systemically healthy Caucasian individuals from Russia aged roughly 6 to 95 years. Each donor gave approximately 9.4 milliliters of peripheral blood, drawn into EDTA-treated Vacutainer tubes. Ficoll-Paque density-gradient centrifugation was used to isolate PBMCs, with at least 6.5 million per sample. Trizol reagent was used to extract total RNA from PBMCs, with at least 6 micrograms per sample. The percentages of naive CD45RAhigh/CD27high T cells were determined by flow cytometry on a PBMC aliquot from every donor. Receptors were amplified or captured by 5' RACE. Sequencing was carried out with an Illumina HiSeq 2500. A second about 7 to 11 cycle PCR used a sample-barcoded 5' primer and a J-beta primer mix. A template-switch 5' adaptor carrying 12 random nucleotides introduced a unique molecular identifier onto each TCR beta cDNA molecule. Each sample yielded at least 2.5 million CDR3-containing paired-end reads. The Mint cDNA synthesis kit, primed by a TRBC-specific oligonucleotide, was used to synthesize first-strand cDNA from all RNA. After uracil-DNA glycosylase treatment, a first 18-cycle PCR used universal primers M1SS and BC2_uni_R on all cDNA. In the source study's methods: For normalization, 1 million high-quality reads were randomly selected from each sample, with every read carrying a distinct molecular identifier. Instead of being binned into consensus sequences, reads with shared molecular identifiers were discarded. MiTCR, run with a Q25 quality threshold and the strictest error-elimination algorithm, handled CDR3 identification, clonotype clustering and error correction. A nonparametric unseen species model with Euler transformation was used to estimate lower-bound total TCR beta diversity. TCRdb itself trimmed the public reads at Q25 with fastp, ran MiXCR and retained productive beta chains. For every CDR3 protein sequence, its rows merge into one entry that carries the most common genes and DNA. Clone size and V and J calls follow TCRdb, not the original study. This sample has some 1.7 million distinct CDR3 sequences in its table, and roughly 28% of those were observed once. 7.7% of the sample lies in the top ten.

As regards this clonotype: What this receptor recognizes is not known. Base-call qualities are not available, and no considerably larger clone is one nucleotide away.

Taken from the germline V gene, the CDR1 and CDR2 loops are MDHEN and SYDVKM. V is cut by 6 bases and J by 0 bases, and the space between the germline ends is 12 bases. The CDR3 sequence holds 15 residues, the cysteine and phenylalanine included. Only CDR3 DNA is held: 45 bases, read in frame from base 1. The material sequenced was blood. The origin of this receptor is a woman aged 30 to 39 in good health. Recombination connected TRBV28 to TRBJ2-1; matching of 6 bases hints at TRBD2 as the D gene. The nucleotide sequence reads TGTGCCAGCAGGTCCCTAGCGAGCTCCTACAATGAGCAGTTCTTC. Protein translation: CASRSLASSYNEQFF.